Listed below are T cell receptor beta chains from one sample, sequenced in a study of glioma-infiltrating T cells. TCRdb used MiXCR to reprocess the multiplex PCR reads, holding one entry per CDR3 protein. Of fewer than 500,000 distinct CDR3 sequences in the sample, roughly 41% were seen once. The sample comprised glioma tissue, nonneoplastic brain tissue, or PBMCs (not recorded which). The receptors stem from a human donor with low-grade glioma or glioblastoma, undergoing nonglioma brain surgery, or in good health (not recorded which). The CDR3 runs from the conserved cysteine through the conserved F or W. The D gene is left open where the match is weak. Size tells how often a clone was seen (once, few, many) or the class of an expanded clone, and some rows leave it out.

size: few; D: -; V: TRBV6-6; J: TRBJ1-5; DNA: TGTGCCAGCAGTTACTCGTTCGGGTCCTTGCAGCCCCAGCATTTT; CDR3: CASSYSFGSLQPQHF
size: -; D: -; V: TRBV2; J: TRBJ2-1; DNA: TGTGCCAGCAGTGCAGTGGGGGAGCAGTTCTTC; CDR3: CASSAVGEQFF
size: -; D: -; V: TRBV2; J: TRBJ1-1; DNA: TGTGCCAGCACCCTCTACGACAGTAAGAACACTGAAGCTTTCTTT; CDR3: CASTLYDSKNTEAFF
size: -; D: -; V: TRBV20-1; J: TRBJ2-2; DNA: TGCAGTGCCCCGTCACTTTACACCGGGGAGCTGTTTTTT; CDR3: CSAPSLYTGELFF
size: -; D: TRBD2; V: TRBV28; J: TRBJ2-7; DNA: TGTGCCAGCAGCTCCCGGGGGGGTTGGAATGAGCAGTACTTC; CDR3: CASSSRGGWNEQYF
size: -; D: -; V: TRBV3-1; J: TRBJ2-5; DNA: TGTGCCAGCAGCCAGACACAAGAGACCCAGTACTTC; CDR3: CASSQTQETQYF
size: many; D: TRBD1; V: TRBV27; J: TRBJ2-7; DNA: TGTGCCAGCAGTTTACAGGGGGCTCGGTTGGAGCAGTACTTC; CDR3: CASSLQGARLEQYF
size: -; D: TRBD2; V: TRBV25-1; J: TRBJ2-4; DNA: TGTGCCAGCAGCTCCGAGCTAGCGGACTACAATGAGCAGTACTTC; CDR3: CASSSELADYNEQYF
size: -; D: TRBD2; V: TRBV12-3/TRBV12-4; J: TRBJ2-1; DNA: TGTGCCAGCAGTGGGGGCCCGGGGGGCGGGACTAGAAGTGAGCAGTTCTTC; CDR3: CASSGGPGGGTRSEQFF
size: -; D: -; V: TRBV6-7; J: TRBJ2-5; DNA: TGTGCCAGCAGTTACCCCGCGGGAAGTGAGACCCAGTACTTC; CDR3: CASSYPAGSETQYF
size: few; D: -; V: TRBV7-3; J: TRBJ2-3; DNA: TGTGCCAGCAGCTCCTATCTGGGCACAGATACGCAGTATTTT; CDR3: CASSSYLGTDTQYF
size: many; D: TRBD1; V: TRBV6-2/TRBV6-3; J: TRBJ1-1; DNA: TGTGCCAGCAGTTTACAGGGGTTCGACACTGAAGCTTTCTTT; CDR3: CASSLQGFDTEAFF
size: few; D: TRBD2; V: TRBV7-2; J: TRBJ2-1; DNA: TGTGCCAGCAGCCACTCAGGACTAGCGGGAGATGAGCAGTTCTTC; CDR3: CASSHSGLAGDEQFF
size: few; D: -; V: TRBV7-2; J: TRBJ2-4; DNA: TGTGCCAGCAGCCCTCGGGAGCGGGCCAAAAACATTCAGTACTTC; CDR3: CASSPRERAKNIQYF
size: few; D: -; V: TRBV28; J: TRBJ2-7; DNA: TGTGCCAGCAGTTTATACCAGCGGCGACCCTACGAGCAGTACTTC; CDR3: CASSLYQRRPYEQYF
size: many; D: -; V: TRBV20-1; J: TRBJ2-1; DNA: TGCAGTGCTAGAGATCGGAGTGGCAGTATCAATGAGCAGTTCTTC; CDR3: CSARDRSGSINEQFF
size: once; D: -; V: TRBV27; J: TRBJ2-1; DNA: TGTGCCAGCAGTGAATCTTCGTATGGGGCTTTCACTAAGCAGTTCTTC; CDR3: CASSESSYGAFTKQFF
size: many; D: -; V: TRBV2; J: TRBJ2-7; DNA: TGTGCCAGCAGGCCCCTTACCCACGAGCAGTACTTC; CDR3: CASRPLTHEQYF
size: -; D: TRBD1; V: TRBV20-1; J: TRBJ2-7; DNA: TGCAGTGCCGAAGGCAGACAGGGGAGGAACGAGCAGTACTTC; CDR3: CSAEGRQGRNEQYF
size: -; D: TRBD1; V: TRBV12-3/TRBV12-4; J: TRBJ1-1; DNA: TGTGCCAGCAGTTTTCGACAGGGAACGACTGAAGCTTTCTTT; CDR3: CASSFRQGTTEAFF
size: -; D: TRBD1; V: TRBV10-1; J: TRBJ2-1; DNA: TGTGCCAGCAGTGACGGGACAGGCACCCACAATGAGCAGTTCTTC; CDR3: CASSDGTGTHNEQFF
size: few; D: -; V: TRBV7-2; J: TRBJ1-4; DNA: TGTGCCAGCAGCTCCCGGACGGGGGAAAAACTGTTTTTT; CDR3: CASSSRTGEKLFF
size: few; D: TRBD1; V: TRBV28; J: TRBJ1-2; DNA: TGTGCCAGCCACAGGGGGCCGGACTATGGCTACACCTTC; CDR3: CASHRGPDYGYTF
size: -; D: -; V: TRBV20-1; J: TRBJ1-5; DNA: TGCAGTGCTAGGATGGTTATAGGGGCTCAGCCCCAGCATTTT; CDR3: CSARMVIGAQPQHF
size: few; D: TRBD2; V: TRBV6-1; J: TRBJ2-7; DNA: TGTGCCAGCAGTTATCAAGCGGGGGGCGTCTCCTACGAGCAGTACTTC; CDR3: CASSYQAGGVSYEQYF
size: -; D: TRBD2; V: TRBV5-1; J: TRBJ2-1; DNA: TGCGCCAGCAGCCGGACCCCGGGACTAGCGACCGCCTACAATGAGCAGTTCTTC; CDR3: CASSRTPGLATAYNEQFF
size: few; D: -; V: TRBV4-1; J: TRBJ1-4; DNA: TGCGCCAGCAGCCAAGACTCGGGGATAGCTCTGTTTTTT; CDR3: CASSQDSGIALFF
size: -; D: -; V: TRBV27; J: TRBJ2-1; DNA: TGTGCCAGCAGTTTATCGGGACATGGCTCCTACAATGAGCAGTTCTTC; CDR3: CASSLSGHGSYNEQFF
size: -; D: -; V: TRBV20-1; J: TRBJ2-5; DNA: TGCAGTGCTAGTTTTACAAGGATGGAGACCCAGTACTTC; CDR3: CSASFTRMETQYF
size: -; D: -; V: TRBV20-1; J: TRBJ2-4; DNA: TGCAGGGCTAGGCCGTCACCCCAAAACATTCAGTACTTC; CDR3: CRARPSPQNIQYF
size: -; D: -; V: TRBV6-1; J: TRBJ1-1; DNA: TGTGCCAGCATGCACTGGGGGACTGTGGGTGAAGCTTTCTTT; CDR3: CASMHWGTVGEAFF
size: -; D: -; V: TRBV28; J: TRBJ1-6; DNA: TGTGCCAGCAGTTTAGGATCGAGCGGACCCCTCCACTTT; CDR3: CASSLGSSGPLHF